The entry below describes one T cell receptor (beta chain). The target antigen is unknown. The record originates from a study of OX40 agonist ivuxolimab in advanced cancers. Looking at the study overall: Patients got intravenous ivuxolimab at 0.01 to 10 mg/kg every 2 weeks. One patient with hepatocellular carcinoma and two with cutaneous melanoma, three in all, had partial responses.

Study-level findings and limits: With doses of 0.1-3.0 mg/kg, partial responders showed among the lowest clonal expansion.

The CDR3 covers 12 residues. CDR1 and CDR2 (germline): MDHEN, SYDVKM. The V end was cut by 5 bases, the J end by 8 bases, with 10 bases between. Profiled with immunoSEQ multiplex PCR; TCRdb holds only in-frame clones, not every one. The sample holds around 43,000 clones, more than 70% seen once. Source: CD4+ or CD8+ T cells sorted from blood, taken in a trial of the OX40 agonist ivuxolimab. The sequence derives from an adult with an advanced solid tumor such as melanoma, head and neck, liver or kidney cancer. This sequence joins TRBV28 and TRBJ1-5; D uncertain. The CDR3 loop reads CASSAPLEPQHF. In DNA, the CDR3 is TGTGCCAGCAGTGCCCCCTTGGAGCCCCAGCATTTT.